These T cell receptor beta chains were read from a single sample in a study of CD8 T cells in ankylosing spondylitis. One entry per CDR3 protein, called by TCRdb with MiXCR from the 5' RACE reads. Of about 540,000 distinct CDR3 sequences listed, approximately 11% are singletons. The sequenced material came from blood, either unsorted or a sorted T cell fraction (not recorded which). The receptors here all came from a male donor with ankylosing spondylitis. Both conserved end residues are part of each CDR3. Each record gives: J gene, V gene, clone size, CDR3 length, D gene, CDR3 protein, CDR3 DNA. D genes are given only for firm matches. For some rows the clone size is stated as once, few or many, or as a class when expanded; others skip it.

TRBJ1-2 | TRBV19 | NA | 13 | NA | CASSPDPTSGYTF | TGTGCCAGTAGTCCTGACCCGACCTCCGGCTACACCTTC
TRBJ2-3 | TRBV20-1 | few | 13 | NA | CSGRSGSTDTQYF | TGCAGTGGACGGAGCGGAAGCACAGATACGCAGTATTTT
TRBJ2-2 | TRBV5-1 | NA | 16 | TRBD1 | CASSPDEGAGTGELFF | TGCGCCAGCAGCCCCGATGAGGGGGCCGGCACCGGGGAGCTGTTTTTT
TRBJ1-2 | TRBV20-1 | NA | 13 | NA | CSASAGTNYGYTF | TGCAGTGCTAGTGCAGGGACTAACTATGGCTACACCTTC
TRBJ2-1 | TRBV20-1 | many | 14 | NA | CSASTGHGYNEQFF | TGCAGTGCTAGCACGGGACACGGCTACAATGAGCAGTTCTTC
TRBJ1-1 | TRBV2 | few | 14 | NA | CASSFLRESTEAFF | TGTGCCAGCAGTTTCCTCAGGGAGAGCACTGAAGCTTTCTTT
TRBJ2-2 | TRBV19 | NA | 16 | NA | CASTNPGTPGTGELFF | TGTGCCAGTACAAACCCCGGGACTCCGGGGACCGGGGAGCTGTTTTTT
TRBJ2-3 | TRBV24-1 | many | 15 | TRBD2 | CATSDQREGGDTQYF | TGTGCCACCAGTGACCAGCGGGAGGGTGGCGATACGCAGTATTTT
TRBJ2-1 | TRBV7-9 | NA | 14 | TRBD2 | CASSPAGVNNEQFF | TGTGCCAGCTCCCCAGCGGGGGTAAACAATGAGCAGTTCTTC
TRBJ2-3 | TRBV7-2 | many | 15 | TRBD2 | CASRTSGSRADTQYF | TGTGCCAGCAGAACTAGCGGGAGTAGAGCAGATACGCAGTATTTT
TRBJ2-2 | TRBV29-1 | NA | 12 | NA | CSVVGHTGELFF | TGCAGCGTTGTAGGCCACACCGGGGAGCTGTTTTTT
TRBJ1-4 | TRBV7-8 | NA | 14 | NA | CASSWAGDEEKLFF | TGTGCCAGCAGCTGGGCAGGGGACGAGGAAAAACTGTTTTTT
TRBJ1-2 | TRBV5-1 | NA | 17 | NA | CASTPDPGSGAGNGYTF | TGCGCCAGCACCCCCGATCCGGGATCGGGGGCCGGGAATGGCTACACCTTC
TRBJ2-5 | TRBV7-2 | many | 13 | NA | CASSSHHQETQYF | TGTGCCAGCAGCTCCCACCATCAAGAGACCCAGTACTTC
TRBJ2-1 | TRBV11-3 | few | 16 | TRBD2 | CASSPLRAGVGNEQFF | TGTGCCAGCAGCCCCCTCAGGGCGGGAGTTGGCAATGAGCAGTTCTTC
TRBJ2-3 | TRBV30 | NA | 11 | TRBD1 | CAWSITGAVYF | TGTGCCTGGAGTATTACAGGGGCGGTCTATTTT
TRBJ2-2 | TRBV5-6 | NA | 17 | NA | CASSYPGQLANTGELFF | TGTGCCAGCAGCTACCCTGGACAGCTCGCGAACACCGGGGAGCTGTTTTTT
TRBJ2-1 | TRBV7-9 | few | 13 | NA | CASSESSLNEQFF | TGTGCCAGCAGCGAATCGTCCCTCAATGAGCAGTTCTTC
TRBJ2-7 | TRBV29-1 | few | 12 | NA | CSVVVGVYEQYF | TGCAGCGTTGTGGTAGGGGTCTACGAGCAGTACTTC
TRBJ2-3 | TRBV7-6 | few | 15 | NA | CASSFGGIDADTQYF | TGTGCCAGCAGCTTTGGGGGGATTGACGCAGATACGCAGTATTTT
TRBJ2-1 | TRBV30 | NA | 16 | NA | CAWNPGRASSYNEQFF | TGTGCCTGGAACCCCGGGCGGGCCAGCTCCTACAATGAGCAGTTCTTC
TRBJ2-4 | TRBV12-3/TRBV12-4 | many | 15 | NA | CASSLANIYRGTQYF | TGTGCCAGCAGTTTAGCCAACATCTATAGGGGCACTCAGTACTTC
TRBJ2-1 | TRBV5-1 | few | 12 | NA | CASSLTGLSKFF | TGCGCCAGCAGCTTGACAGGGCTAAGTAAGTTCTTC
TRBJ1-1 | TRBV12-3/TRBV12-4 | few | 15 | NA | CASSPTGLLNTEAFF | TGTGCCAGCAGCCCTACGGGACTGTTGAACACTGAAGCTTTCTTT
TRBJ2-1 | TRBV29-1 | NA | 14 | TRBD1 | CSCRGRSSYNEQFF | TGCAGCTGCAGGGGGCGAAGCTCCTACAATGAGCAGTTCTTC
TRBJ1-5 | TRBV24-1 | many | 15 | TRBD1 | CATSDSTGGRQPQHF | TGTGCCACCAGTGATTCTACAGGGGGCCGTCAGCCCCAGCATTTT
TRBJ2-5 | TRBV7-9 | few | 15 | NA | CASSLGRTFEETQYF | TGTGCCAGCAGCTTAGGGAGGACTTTCGAAGAGACCCAGTACTTC
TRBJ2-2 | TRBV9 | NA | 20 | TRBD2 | CASSSSRGLAGNWYTGELFF | TGTGCCAGCAGTTCTTCCCGCGGACTAGCGGGAAATTGGTACACCGGGGAGCTGTTTTTT
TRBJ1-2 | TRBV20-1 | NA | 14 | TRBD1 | CSARERTGYYGYTF | TGCAGTGCTAGAGAAAGGACAGGGTACTATGGCTACACCTTC
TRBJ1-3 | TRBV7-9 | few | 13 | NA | CASSLVAGNTIYF | TGTGCCAGCAGCTTAGTGGCTGGAAACACCATATATTTT
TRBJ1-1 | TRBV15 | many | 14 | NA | CATSAVGAGTEAFF | TGTGCCACCAGTGCCGTGGGGGCTGGCACTGAAGCTTTCTTT